The text below deals with one T cell receptor (beta chain). Only a few counts were recorded for this clone. Its antigen is currently not known. Nothing much larger sits one base from this clone, and base qualities are not available. The cohort was made up of several hundred healthy bone marrow donors. All cohort members were sampled while nominally healthy, although unrecorded immune exposures were likely present. The donor tested CMV seronegative and was one of the 352 seronegative cohort members. Every donor gave a peripheral blood sample, and the peripheral blood mononuclear cells from that sample were used for TCR beta sequencing. The Qiagen DNeasy Blood Extraction Kit was used to extract genomic DNA from the blood cell samples. The sample is drawn from a study of cytomegalovirus exposure and HLA in healthy donors (dated by TCRdb to the late 2010s). Study-level background: According to an earlier analysis of 587 of the donors, some 180 million T cells yielded approximately 120 million unique TCR beta sequences and 276 Gb of sequence data. HLA typing included class I and class II loci at four-digit resolution. Every discovery cohort repertoire had been produced on one sequencing platform. Rather than using new phenotypic data, the later analysis identified candidate immune exposures from TCR beta sequences and from how often those sequences occurred across donors. Among a few hundred genotyped donors of the cohort, an average of approximately 240,000 unique TCR beta nucleotide sequences were sequenced per donor, roughly a sixth of them non-productive. The study aimed to test whether signatures of past pathogen exposure could be identified by cataloging public T cell receptors. The study used immunosequencing to profile the T cell repertoires of approximately 630 subjects and linked those repertoires to cytomegalovirus serostatus. An earlier analysis of approximately 500 of the donors applied high-throughput TCR beta sequencing to assess whether each TCR beta V gene segment acted as functional or pseudogenic. An early release covering 550 to 700 HLA-typed donors comprised around 300 gigabases of sequencing data and about 90 million unique TCR sequences. Donor age, sex, ethnicity and CMV serostatus were compiled alongside the repertoire data. Roughly 5 DR-DQ haplotypes were handled as single units for association and clustering, since linkage in the cohort was strong. Along with the approximately 650-subject first cohort, a separate validation cohort of roughly 110 different subjects was used. The number of donors typed differed by locus, with 629-630 for A, B, C, DRB1 and DQB1, around 500 for DQA1, over 600 for DPA1, and approximately 470 for DPB1. A later analysis re-examined previously published TCR beta repertoires from 500 to 700 donors and added high-resolution HLA genotyping to investigate patterns of TCR occurrence. High-throughput TCR immunosequencing, statistical association of individual TCRs with disease status, and machine learning were combined to predict cytomegalovirus infection status. A later genetic analysis took genome-wide SNP genotypes for 398 of the 666 donors and used that subset as a discovery cohort. Of the approximately 400 genotyped donors, approximately 82% fell in the genetic ancestry cluster associated with self-reported Caucasian donors. Overall results and qualifications from the work: An earlier analysis of approximately 600 of the donors showed that most TCR beta V segments appeared in productive rearrangements either about 87% or about 30% of the time, which broadly matched IMGT annotations. In this cohort, only TCR beta chains were sequenced, and detectable features were limited by the absence of alpha or paired-chain data. In both the original and validation cohorts, the classifier was reported to diagnose cytomegalovirus status with high specificity and sensitivity. Immune exposure information for the cohort was limited to CMV serostatus. A later genetic analysis associated a missense DCLRE1C variant with V-gene and J-gene trimming of TCR beta chains, and an independent cohort replicated the association. A later analysis found that HLA-associated TCR beta chains were more clonally expanded and had lower generation probabilities than equally common non-associated chains. According to a later analysis, TCR association rates differed among HLA loci, with DRB1 alleles showing the most associated TCRs and HLA-C alleles showing the fewest. A later genetic analysis reported fewer N-insertions in productive TCRs among donors in an Asian-associated ancestry cluster than the 666-donor mean. Correlated functional status among segregating V segments might be attributable to linkage disequilibrium, but an unknown experimental factor could not be ruled out. Because some donors lacked HLA typing at each locus, the association tests relied only on the typed subset. The study gave a list of 150 to 200 TCR beta chains associated with cytomegalovirus. Because counts were too low, about 18 rarely observed V segments, including chromosome 9 orphons, were excluded from the earlier analysis of under 650 of the donors. A cluster of highly shared sequence variants was judged likely to represent a technical artifact of the sequencing pipeline. While some public TCRs were present in many individuals, most TCR sequences turned up only very rarely across donors. According to the authors, the approach could potentially be generalized to other disease states and immunological phenotypes. In vitro tests confirmed that a few of the cytomegalovirus-associated TCR beta chains recognize cytomegalovirus antigens. According to a later analysis, parvovirus B19, influenza, CMV and Epstein-Barr virus appeared linked to several top co-occurrence clusters. When HLA alleles, especially DR and DQ, strongly co-occurred, TCR associations were difficult to assign to individual alleles. In a later analysis, 16,951 TCR beta sequences were associated with specific HLA alleles at a false discovery rate of 0.05. A further reported finding was that TCR beta sequences accurately predicted the HLA-A and HLA-B alleles for most subjects in the first cohort. In a later analysis, most CMV-associated TCR beta chains were found to appear HLA-restricted, with HLA associations seemingly driven largely by CMV exposure. Some IMGT-functional V segments, including TRBV6-2 and TRBV6-3, could not be distinguished by the 87-base-pair reads and were therefore excluded. Presence/absence analyses assumed roughly uniform sequencing depth across donors, an assumption that may not hold.

The library was produced with the immunoSEQ multiplex PCR assay. For the multiplex PCR, a mixture combining 60 forward primers for TCR Vbeta segments and 13 reverse primers for TCR Jbeta segments was used. A multiplex PCR assay on genomic DNA amplified the CDR3 region of rearranged TCR beta genes. On the Illumina HiSeq System, the amplified TCR beta libraries were sequenced as 87-base-pair reads. Processing in the source paper ran as follows. A later analysis counted about 80 million unique TCR beta chains across the 650 to 800 repertoires, and 9 million to 14 million of these chains were shared by at least two donors. A nearest-neighbor algorithm error-corrected the raw reads and collapsed the reads into unique sequences, merging closely related sequences to remove PCR and sequencing errors. CDR3 sequences were aligned to IMGT reference sequences to assign V, D and J gene segments. For a sequence to be retained, a match of at least six nucleotides was required to both a V gene segment and a J gene segment. A rearrangement was called productive if the CDR3 had no stop codons and remained in frame with V and J, and every other rearrangement was called non-productive. Following IMGT convention, CDR3 was defined as the stretch from the second conserved V-encoded cysteine to the conserved J-encoded phenylalanine. The earlier analysis of 550 to 650 of the donors excluded any sequence lacking an unambiguous match to a single V gene segment. An earlier analysis of fewer than 750 of the donors classified V segments as functional when productive rearrangements were above 56.7% and as segregating when the standard deviation between donors was above 5%. A statistical classification framework was built to diagnose cytomegalovirus status from the catalog of TCR beta chain sequences. A later analysis assigned V and J genes by comparing TCR nucleotide sequences with IMGT/GENE-DB human TR gene sequences. A later analysis assigned CDR3 sequences and most-parsimonious VDJ recombination scenarios with the TCRdist pipeline. In a later analysis, every TCR beta chain was defined by the combination of its CDR3 amino acid sequence and its V-gene family, and reads without a unique V-gene family were dropped. As a way to deal with suspected cross-contamination and a sequencing artifact, a later analysis dropped hundreds of nucleotide sequences that were highly shared and had low generation probability. In a later analysis, a clonal expansion index was calculated for each public chain from normalized within-repertoire ranks of inferred template counts. In a later analysis, generation probabilities were computed using a VDJ recombination model fitted to out-of-frame rearrangements, and the results were checked against IGoR. Hypergeometric tests were used in a later analysis to score TCR-TCR, TCR-HLA and TCR-CMV co-occurrence, with a repertoire-size bias correction applied to the TCR pairs. In a later analysis, false discovery rates were estimated by permuting HLA or CMV assignments 20 times. In a later analysis, co-occurring TCRs were grouped using DBSCAN, and TCRdist sequence similarity was added for clustering within HLA-allele-positive subsets. For co-occurrence clustering, repertoires with fewer than 30,000 or more than 120,000 public chains were excluded, along with roughly 5 repertoires with anomalous nucleotide sharing. Held by TCRdb, this immuneACCESS table contains in-frame sequences only and omits some clones. Under half of the omission traces to an unresolved V gene where checked; the cause of the rest is unknown. V, J and clone size are taken as reported in that table, and D and trimming were inferred from the DNA itself. For this sample the table gives about 20,000 clones, of which 70% to 80% were detected only once. The biggest ten clones account for under 8% of the sample.

The germline ends are 8 bases apart after V is trimmed by 3 bases and J by 2 bases. There are 13 amino acids in the CDR3, from cysteine to phenylalanine inclusive. The CDR3 DNA has 39 bases and is translated from base 1. From a lookup of the germline V gene, CDR1 and CDR2 are MDHEN and SYDVKM. The sample comprised PBMCs. This receptor was identified in a man aged 55 to 70 in good health and CMV-seronegative. The rearrangement joined TRBV28 to TRBJ2-7; the D gene identity is not certain. The encoded CDR3 is CASSLTYPYEQYF. The bases read TGTGCCAGCAGTTTGACATACCCCTACGAGCAGTACTTC.